What follows are 19 T cell receptor beta chains derived from one specimen sequenced in a study of blood T cell repertoires in COVID-19. The method was immunoSEQ multiplex PCR; TCRdb's version includes in-frame clones alone and lacks a portion of them. This table holds hundreds of thousands of clones, 89% found once. Sequencing was performed on peripheral blood. The receptors originated from a woman under 40 with COVID-19, enrolled during active disease.

Here the CDR3 DNA reads TGTGCCAGCAGCTCGCGTCAAGGGGCCACAGATACGCAGTATTTT. Its protein is CASSSRQGATDTQYF. The J gene is TRBJ2-3, the V gene TRBV11-2, with D maybe TRBD1 (5 bases). Germline lookup yields CDR1 SGHAT and CDR2 FQNNGV. Trimming took 4 bases from V and 2 from J, leaving 13 bases between them. The CDR3 is 15 amino acids.

The chain uses TRBV10-3 and TRBJ2-1, with a tentative D call TRBD1 (5 bases). CDR1 and CDR2 (germline): ENHRY, SYGVKD. With 8 bases removed from V and 5 bases from J, the gap between germline ends came to 16 bases. The CDR3 runs to 14 residues. The CDR3 spells CAIGPGTGNNEQFF. The DNA for the CDR3 is TGTGCCATCGGGCCGGGTACAGGCAACAATGAGCAGTTCTTC.

The rearrangement links TRBV27 to TRBJ2-1; the D gene is possibly TRBD2 (6 bases). The ends were cut back, 6 bases at V and 9 bases at J, with 24 bases in the middle. Per germline, CDR1 MNHEY and CDR2 SMNVEV (reference sequence). The CDR3 is made up of 16 amino acids. CDR3 sequence (DNA): TGTGCCAGCAGATCCGTGACTGGGGGGAGCCCCCGTGAGCAGTTCTTC. Protein: CASRSVTGGSPREQFF.

V gene TRBV6-5 combines with J gene TRBJ2-2; tentative D call: TRBD1 (6 bases). Deletions cut 2 bases from V and 0 bases from J, with 7 bases between. CDR3 length equals 15 residues. Germline V gene lookup returns CDR1 MNHEY and CDR2 SVGAGI. CDR3 DNA sequence: TGTGCCAGCAGTTACAGGGACACGAACACCGGGGAGCTGTTTTTT. It codes for CASSYRDTNTGELFF.

The chain links TRBV4-3 to TRBJ2-7, with D possibly matching TRBD1 (7 bases). The CDR3 is 14 amino acids. The V end was cut by 0 bases, the J end by 5 bases, with 11 bases between. Germline V gene sequence: CDR1 LGHNA, CDR2 YSLEER. The CDR3 is CASSQDRGDNEQYF. The CDR3 nucleotides are TGCGCCAGCAGCCAAGACAGGGGGGACAACGAGCAGTACTTC.

V usage is TRBV18 and J usage is TRBJ1-4; 10 bases line up with TRBD1. The CDR3 is 20 residues long. The germline V gene has CDR1 KGHSH and CDR2 LQKENI. The V segment lost 2 bases and the J segment 0 bases; nucleotides outside the gene matches: 12. The CDR3 spells CASSPANPGQGTPTNEKLFF. The CDR3 DNA reads as TGTGCCAGCTCACCAGCGAACCCGGGACAGGGGACACCAACTAATGAAAAACTGTTTTTT.

The chain has TRBV6-5 and TRBJ1-1, with D unclear. Germline CDR1 is MNHEY and CDR2 is SVGAGI. The CDR3 runs to 13 residues. V gave up 6 bases and J gave up 2 bases, with 10 bases separating them. CDR3 region: CASRVRQNTEAFF. The CDR3 coding sequence is TGTGCCAGCAGGGTGAGGCAAAACACTGAAGCTTTCTTT.

The chain is built from TRBV9 and TRBJ2-7, with 7 bases matching TRBD2. CDR3 size: 13 residues. The trim removed 2 bases at V and 5 bases at J, leaving 4 bases unmatched. Germline CDR1 reads SGDLS; CDR2 reads YYNGEE. CDR3 loop: CASSVAGEHEQYF. In nucleotides, the CDR3 is TGTGCCAGCAGCGTCGCGGGGGAACACGAGCAGTACTTC.

V usage is TRBV10-3 and J usage is TRBJ1-2; D is unresolved. Germline lookup yields CDR1 ENHRY and CDR2 SYGVKD. Trimming took off 1 base at V and 8 bases at J, with 14 bases between the two ends. The CDR3 runs to 14 residues. The CDR3 region has the DNA TGTGCCATCAGTGAGTTCCCACCGGGTGAGGGCTACACCTTC. Translation gives CAISEFPPGEGYTF.

Points on this clone: One end of the junction does not line up with germline, which may come from a read error. The chain uses TRBV7-7 and TRBJ1-1; D gene uncertain. Germline CDR1 is SSHAT and CDR2 is FNYEAQ (reference sequence). This CDR3 spans 13 amino acids. Here the CDR3 reads CASSLGYGSEAFF. In DNA, the CDR3 is TGTGCTAGCAGCTTAGGTTACGGGTCTGAAGCTTTCTTT.

Only one count was recorded for this clone. The chain recombines TRBV2 with TRBJ2-5, with 7 bases identical to TRBD1. This CDR3 is built from 16 residues. V was pared by 7 bases and J by 5 bases, with 16 bases of the junction left unmatched. CDR1 and CDR2 (germline): SNHLY, FYNNEI. The CDR3 loop reads CASTPRRTGEMETQYF. The CDR3 nucleotides are TGTGCCAGCACCCCGCGGAGAACAGGGGAGATGGAGACCCAGTACTTC.

The chain carries TRBV11-2 and TRBJ2-2; possible D gene TRBD1, 6 bases. Germline V CDR1 and CDR2: SGHAT, FQNNGV. V was clipped by 5 bases and J by 4 bases, with 14 bases between them. The CDR3 totals 15 residues. The CDR3 bases are TGTGCCAGCAGCGAGACAGGACTTGGCACCGGGGAGCTGTTTTTT. Amino acids: CASSETGLGTGELFF.

The chain recombines TRBV7-9 with TRBJ2-3, with a possible D match to TRBD1 (6 bases). CDR1 and CDR2 (germline): SEHNR, FQNEAQ (reference sequence). Trimming shortened V by 3 bases and J by 5 bases, and 18 bases separated the two germline ends. CDR3 length equals 16 residues. In nucleotides, the CDR3 is TGTGCCAGCAGCTTTAGGAGACAGGACCTTGGAGATACGCAGTATTTT. It translates to CASSFRRQDLGDTQYF. Full variable domain (missing parts from reference TRBV7-9 and TRBJ2-3): DTGVSQNPRHKITKRGQNVTFRCDPISEHNRLYWYRQTLGQGPEFLTYFQNEAQLEKSRLLSDRFSAERPKGSFSTLEIQRTEQGDSAMYLCASSFRRQDLGDTQYFGPGTRLTVL.

A single count supports this clone. The chain uses TRBV7-9 and TRBJ1-1; TRBD1 matches at 8 bases. The length of the CDR3 is 14 residues. V lost 5 bases to trimming and J lost 1 base; unmatched junction nucleotides: 3. The germline V gene encodes CDR1 SEHNR and CDR2 FQNEAQ (reference sequence). This chain's CDR3 is CASSVGTGNTEAFF. CDR3 nucleotides: TGTGCCAGCAGCGTCGGGACAGGGAACACTGAAGCTTTCTTT.

The chain is built from TRBV7-9 and TRBJ2-2, with 7 bases lining up with TRBD1. CDR1 is SEHNR, CDR2 FQNEAQ, per germline (reference sequence). V lost 1 base, J lost 1 base, and 6 bases stayed unmatched. The CDR3 is 17 amino acids. CDR3 region: CASSLDVGQENTGELFF. In nucleotides, the CDR3 is TGTGCCAGCAGCTTAGATGTCGGACAGGAGAACACCGGGGAGCTGTTTTTT.

The rearrangement links TRBV9 to TRBJ2-3, with 9 nucleotides matching TRBD2. Germline V gives CDR1 SGDLS, CDR2 YYNGEE. The CDR3 extends over 15 amino acids. V lost 3 bases, J lost 4 bases, and 6 bases stayed unmatched. DNA of the CDR3: TGTGCCAGCAGCGCCGGGACTAGCTATGCAGATACGCAGTATTTT. Its translation is CASSAGTSYADTQYF.

The CDR3 region has the DNA TGTGCCAGCAGCCAAGGACTAGCGGGAGGGCCTGGGACCAAAAACATTCAGTACTTC. Translating gives CASSQGLAGGPGTKNIQYF. V gene TRBV3-1 (or the pseudogene TRBV3-2) combines with J gene TRBJ2-4, with 14 bases identical to TRBD2. CDR3 length equals 19 residues. The J segment lost 2 bases and the V segment lost 1 base, leaving 7 bases of the junction unmatched. The germline CDR1 and CDR2 sequences are LGHDT and YNNKEL (reference sequence).

This clone was counted once. The chain has TRBV6-5 and TRBJ1-2; D is perhaps TRBD1 (6 bases). From germline, CDR1 is MNHEY and CDR2 SVGAGI. The V gene lost 7 bases and the J gene lost 6 bases, with 12 bases spanning the gap. The CDR3 runs 12 residues. CDR3 DNA sequence: TGTGCCAGCACCGGCAGGGGCGATGGCTACACCTTC. This translates into CASTGRGDGYTF.

This chain connects TRBV25-1 to TRBJ1-1; no clear D. The CDR3 runs 12 residues. Germline-derived CDR1 and CDR2 are MGHDK and SYGVNS. V lost 8 bases and J lost 4, with 11 bases in between. The CDR3 loop is CASGVPGTEAFF. CDR3 DNA sequence: TGTGCCAGCGGAGTACCGGGCACTGAAGCTTTCTTT.